The 6 T cell receptor beta chains below come from one sample, sequenced in a study of CD8 T cells in Susac syndrome. RNA was extracted with the RNeasy kit, and a quantity of roughly 0.5 to 1 ug was reverse transcribed using random hexamers. MiXCR was run by TCRdb on the immunoSEQ multiplex PCR reads, yielding one entry per CDR3 protein. The table includes around 120,000 distinct CDR3 sequences, about 94% detected once. What was sequenced was CD4+ T cells from PBMCs. The receptors stem from a human donor with multiple sclerosis.

The chain employs TRBV10-3 and TRBJ2-5; unclear D gene. The length of the CDR3 is 14 residues. Germline V CDR1 and CDR2: ENHRY, SYGVKD. The ends were cut back, 3 bases at V and 4 bases at J, with 12 bases in the middle. CDR3 DNA: TGTGCCATCAGTGAAAATTCTAGGGTAGAGACCCAGTACTTC. Protein: CAISENSRVETQYF.

This clonotype was recorded only once. The chain recombines TRBV10-3 with TRBJ2-3, with 9 bases lining up with TRBD1. The CDR3 spans 15 residues. Germline V gives CDR1 ENHRY, CDR2 SYGVKD. V was pared by 4 bases and J by 3 bases, with 5 bases of the junction left unmatched. CDR3 sequence (DNA): TGTGCCATCAGTGGGGACAGGGTGATGACAGATACGCAGTATTTT. It yields the protein CAISGDRVMTDTQYF.

V is TRBV12-3 or TRBV12-4 and J is TRBJ1-2; D is uncertain. V lost 5 bases and J 6 bases, leaving 16 bases between the germline ends. This CDR3 has 14 amino acids. CDR3: CASSPNPRGDGYTF. CDR3 sequence (DNA): TGTGCCAGCAGTCCTAATCCCCGCGGGGATGGCTACACCTTC.

The chain joins TRBV18 to TRBJ1-5; perhaps TRBD1 as D (5 bases). The CDR3 runs 14 residues. V lost 5 bases, J lost 0 bases, and 8 bases lay in between. Looked up from germline, CDR1 is KGHSH and CDR2 is LQKENI. The CDR3 nucleotides read TGTGCCAGCTCAGGGGGTAATAGCAATCAGCCCCAGCATTTT. It translates to CASSGGNSNQPQHF.

The V and J genes are TRBV30 and TRBJ2-1; 8 bases align to TRBD2. CDR3 length: 17 amino acids. Germline V gene data show CDR1 as GTSNPN and CDR2 as SVGIG (reference sequence). Trimming at V came to 0 bases and at J to 2 bases, leaving 9 bases not matched to a gene. Here the CDR3 reads CAWSVVPTSVTYNEQFF. DNA of the CDR3: TGTGCCTGGAGTGTAGTCCCGACTAGCGTGACCTACAATGAGCAGTTCTTC.

This chain connects TRBV7-2 to TRBJ2-1; TRBD2 is a possible D gene (5 bases). The CDR3 totals 16 residues. Germline lookup yields CDR1 SGHTA and CDR2 FQGNSA. The V end was cut by 3 bases, the J end by 10 bases, with 22 bases between. CDR3 residues: CASSFGMGASTHEQFF. The CDR3, as DNA: TGTGCCAGCAGCTTCGGGATGGGTGCTAGCACGCACGAGCAGTTCTTC.